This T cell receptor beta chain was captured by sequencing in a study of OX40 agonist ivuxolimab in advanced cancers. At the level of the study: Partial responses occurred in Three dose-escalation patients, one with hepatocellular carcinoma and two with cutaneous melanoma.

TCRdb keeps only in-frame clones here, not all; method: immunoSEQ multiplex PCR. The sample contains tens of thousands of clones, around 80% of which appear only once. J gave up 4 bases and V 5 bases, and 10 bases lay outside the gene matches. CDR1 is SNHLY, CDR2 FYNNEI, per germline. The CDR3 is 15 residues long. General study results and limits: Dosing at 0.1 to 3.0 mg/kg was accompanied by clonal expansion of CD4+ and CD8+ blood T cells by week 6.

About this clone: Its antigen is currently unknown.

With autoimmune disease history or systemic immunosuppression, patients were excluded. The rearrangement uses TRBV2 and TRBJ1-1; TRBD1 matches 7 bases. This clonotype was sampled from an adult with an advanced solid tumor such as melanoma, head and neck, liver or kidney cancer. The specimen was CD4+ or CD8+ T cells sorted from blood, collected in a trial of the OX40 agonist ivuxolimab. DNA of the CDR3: TGTGCCAGCAGTATGAGACAGGGTTCCGTCACTGAAGCTTTCTTT. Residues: CASSMRQGSVTEAFF.